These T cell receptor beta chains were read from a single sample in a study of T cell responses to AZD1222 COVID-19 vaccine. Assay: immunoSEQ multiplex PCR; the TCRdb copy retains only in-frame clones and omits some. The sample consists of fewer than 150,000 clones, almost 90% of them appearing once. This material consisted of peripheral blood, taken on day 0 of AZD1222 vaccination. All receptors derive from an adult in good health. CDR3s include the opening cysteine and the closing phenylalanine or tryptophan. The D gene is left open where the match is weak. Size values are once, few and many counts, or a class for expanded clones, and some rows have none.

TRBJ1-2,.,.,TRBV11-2,TGTGTAACGCAGGCCAGGGGTGGCTACACCTTC,CVTQARGGYTF
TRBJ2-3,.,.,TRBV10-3,TGTGCCATCAGCCCTAGCACAGATACGCAGTATTTT,CAISPSTDTQYF
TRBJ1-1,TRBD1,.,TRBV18,TGTGCCAGCTCAGGACAGGGCTTGAACACTGAAGCTTTCTTT,CASSGQGLNTEAFF
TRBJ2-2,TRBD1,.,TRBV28,TGTGCCAGCAGTTTGGCGACAGGGGGCACCGGGGAGCTGTTTTTT,CASSLATGGTGELFF
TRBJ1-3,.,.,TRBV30,TGTGCCTGGAGGCCCGACTCTGGAAACACCATATATTTT,CAWRPDSGNTIYF
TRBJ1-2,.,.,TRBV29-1,TGCAGCGTTGGTGGGTTAGGGGCCTATGGCTACACCTTC,CSVGGLGAYGYTF
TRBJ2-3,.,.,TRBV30,TGTGCCTGGTTGAGAGGAGGTAGCACAGATACGCAGTATTTT,CAWLRGGSTDTQYF
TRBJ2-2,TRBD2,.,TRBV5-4,TGTGCCAGCAGCGAGGGACTAGCGGGAGTGTCCGGGGAGCTGTTTTTT,CASSEGLAGVSGELFF
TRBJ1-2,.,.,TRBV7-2,TGTGCCAGCAGCTTCAGGGAAGGGCATGGCTACACCTTC,CASSFREGHGYTF
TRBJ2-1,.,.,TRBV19,TGTGCCAGTAGACCTGACAGGAGCTCCTACAATGAGCAGTTCTTC,CASRPDRSSYNEQFF
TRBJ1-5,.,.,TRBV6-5,TGTGCCAGCAGTTACACAGGGAATCAGCCCCAGCATTTT,CASSYTGNQPQHF
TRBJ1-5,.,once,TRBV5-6,TGTGCCAGCAGCTTGGAACAGGGCAATCAGCCCCAGCATTTT,CASSLEQGNQPQHF
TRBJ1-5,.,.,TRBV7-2,TGTGCCAGCAGCTTAGCAGGTAGCAATCAGCCCCAGCATTTT,CASSLAGSNQPQHF
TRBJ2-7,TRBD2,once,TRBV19,TGTGCCAGTAGTTTCCGGGAGGGCGGAGGCGAGCAGTACTTC,CASSFREGGGEQYF
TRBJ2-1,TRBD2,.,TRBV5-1,TGCGCCAGCAGCCCCCGGAGCGGGGGACGAGCCTACAATGAGCAGTTCTTC,CASSPRSGGRAYNEQFF
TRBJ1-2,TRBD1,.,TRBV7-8,TGTGCCAGCAGCACAAATTCACTGACAGGGATTGGCTACACCTTC,CASSTNSLTGIGYTF
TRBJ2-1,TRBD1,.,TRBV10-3,TGTGCCATCAGTGAGACTGACAGGGCGCATCTGTCCCAGAGCGGCTACAATGAGCAGTTCTTC,CAISETDRAHLSQSGYNEQFF
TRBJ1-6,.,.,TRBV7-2,TGTGCCAGCAGCTTAGGGACATATAATTCACCCCTCCACTTT,CASSLGTYNSPLHF
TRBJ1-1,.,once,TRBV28,TGTGCCAGCACCTGGGGGGGGCACACTGAAGCTTTCTTT,CASTWGGHTEAFF
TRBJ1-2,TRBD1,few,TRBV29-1,TGCAGCGTAAGTTGGACAGGGGCTTACTATGGCTACACCTTC,CSVSWTGAYYGYTF
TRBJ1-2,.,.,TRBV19,TGTGCCAGTAGGCCTCCCTCAAACTCGCTAAACTATGGCTACACCTTC,CASRPPSNSLNYGYTF
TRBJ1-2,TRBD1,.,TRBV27,TGTGCCAGCAGTTTTCGGGGGACAGGGGAGATTGCGAACTATGGCTACACCTTC,CASSFRGTGEIANYGYTF
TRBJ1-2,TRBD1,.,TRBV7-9,TGTGCCAGCAGCACCAGGGGGGCAGACTATGGCTACACCTTC,CASSTRGADYGYTF